A single sample is the source of the 14 T cell receptor beta chains below, sequenced in a study of beta chain features in type 1 diabetes. The sequenced template was cDNA made from the entire isolated RNA. TCRdb's copy holds only in-frame clones and misses some; the assay was immunoSEQ multiplex PCR. The data contain around 300,000 clones, approximately 15% of them singletons. Specimen: central memory CD4+ T cells from blood. These receptors were collected from a man aged 25 to 45 in good health.

The rearrangement links TRBV30 to TRBJ1-3; 7 bases fit TRBD1. V lost 4 bases, J lost 2 bases, and 2 bases stayed unmatched. This CDR3 contains 13 residues. Germline V CDR1 and CDR2: GTSNPN, SVGIG (reference sequence). The CDR3 bases are TGTGCCTGGAACACAGGGGCTGGAAACACCATATATTTT. It translates to CAWNTGAGNTIYF.

This clone was observed a handful of times. V and J are TRBV19 and TRBJ2-3, with 12 bases identical to TRBD1. Per the germline V gene, CDR1 is LNHDA and CDR2 is SQIVND (reference sequence). Losses at the gene ends were 10 bases for V and 4 bases for J; bases not matched to a gene: 12. The CDR3 runs 16 residues. CDR3 protein: CATWDRGPFSSDTQYF. The DNA for the CDR3 is TGTGCCACCTGGGACAGGGGGCCTTTCTCCTCAGATACGCAGTATTTT. The complete variable domain, with remaining parts taken from reference TRBV19 and TRBJ2-3, reads DGGITQSPKYLFRKEGQNVTLSCEQNLNHDAMYWYRQDPGQGLRLIYYSQIVNDFQKGDIAEGYSVSREKKESFPLTVTSAQKNPTAFYLCATWDRGPFSSDTQYFGPGTRLTVL.

This clone was counted once. The chain employs TRBV9 and TRBJ2-1, with D perhaps matching TRBD1 (5 bases). Trimming stripped 0 bases from V and 7 bases from J, with 11 bases between. There are 14 residues in the CDR3. Per the germline V gene, CDR1 is SGDLS and CDR2 is YYNGEE. CDR3 region: CASSVANRQNEQFF. DNA for the CDR3: TGTGCCAGCAGCGTAGCTAACAGGCAGAATGAGCAGTTCTTC.

This clone was recorded a few times. The same CDR3 can be traced to other DNA sequences in this sample. J is TRBJ1-2 and V is TRBV6-1; D is undetermined. Germline loops: CDR1 MNHNS, CDR2 SASEGT. V was trimmed by 4 bases and J by 4 bases, leaving 10 bases between them. CDR3 length: 13 residues. CDR3 sequence: CASSGPGSYGYTF. The CDR3 DNA reads as TGTGCCAGCAGTGGGCCCGGGAGCTATGGCTACACCTTC.

This clone turned up a few times. The chain recombines TRBV7-9 with TRBJ1-3; perhaps TRBD1 as D (5 bases). The CDR3 contains 15 residues. Germline-derived CDR1 and CDR2 are SEHNR and FQNEAQ (reference sequence). V was pared by 5 bases and J by 0 bases, with 11 bases between. In DNA form, the CDR3 reads TGTGCCAGCAGCCGTTGGGGGGACTCTGGAAACACCATATATTTT. Translating it yields CASSRWGDSGNTIYF.

The J gene is TRBJ1-5, the V gene TRBV25-1; D ambiguous. Between the trimmed V and J ends, which lost 1 base and 5 bases, there was a span of 15 bases. Germline CDR1 and CDR2: MGHDK and SYGVNS. This CDR3 spans 16 amino acids. The CDR3 DNA sequence: TGTGCCAGCAGTGAATCCCGGGGAAAAGGTTATCAGCCCCAGCATTTT. This codes for CASSESRGKGYQPQHF. Together with reference TRBV25-1 and TRBJ1-5, the CDR3 gives the full variable domain: EADIYQTPRYLVIGTGKKITLECSQTMGHDKMYWYQQDPGMELHLIHYSYGVNSTEKGDLSSESTVSRIRTEHFPLTLESARPSHTSQYLCASSESRGKGYQPQHFGDGTRLSIL.

This clone was picked up many times. The V call is TRBV2, the J call TRBJ2-6; TRBD1 might be the D (5 bases). Germline V gene data show CDR1 as SNHLY and CDR2 as FYNNEI. V was clipped by 0 bases and J by 2 bases, with 8 bases between them. The length of the CDR3 is 16 residues. CDR3 in amino acids: CASSEARRAGANVLTF. DNA for the CDR3: TGTGCCAGCAGTGAAGCGCGCAGGGCTGGGGCCAACGTCCTGACTTTC.

Comments on this clone: This sample also contains other DNA sequences that code for the same CDR3. The chain couples TRBV5-5 to TRBJ1-2; no firm D call. Germline values: CDR1 SGHKS, CDR2 YYEKEE (reference sequence). The CDR3 consists of 13 residues. Trimming took 5 bases from V and 5 from J, leaving 13 bases between them. Here the CDR3 reads CASSAPDLYGYTF. DNA of the CDR3: TGTGCCAGCAGTGCTCCAGATCTTTATGGCTACACCTTC.

This clone was seen at least ten times. V and J are TRBV4-2 and TRBJ2-3; D is unresolved. CDR3 length equals 15 residues. V lost 2 bases to trimming and J lost 1 base, with 10 bases between them. Germline values: CDR1 LGHNA, CDR2 YNFKEQ. The chain's CDR3 is CASSQTPGGTDTQYF. The CDR3 DNA reads TGTGCCAGCAGCCAAACTCCGGGCGGCACAGATACGCAGTATTTT.

CDR3 DNA: TGTGCCAGCAGCCCCTGGACTAGCGGGGGCGCTAACCTCTTCCAAGAGACCCAGTACTTC. It codes for CASSPWTSGGANLFQETQYF. The gene calls are TRBV7-7 and TRBJ2-5; 13 nucleotides line up with TRBD2. Germline values: CDR1 SSHAT, CDR2 FNYEAQ (reference sequence). V lost 5 bases to trimming and J lost 1 base; unmatched junction nucleotides: 16. This CDR3 is built from 20 residues.

This clone showed up just a few times. The chain uses TRBV7-2 and TRBJ1-4, with 10 bases fitting TRBD1. V shed 5 bases, J shed 7 bases, and the junction held 7 bases outside the gene matches. The CDR3 has 15 residues. CDR1 SGHTA and CDR2 FQGNSA come from the germline V gene. The CDR3 loop is CASSPTGTGVEKLFF. The CDR3 DNA sequence: TGTGCCAGCAGCCCAACCGGGACAGGGGTTGAAAAACTGTTTTTT.

This clone was seen a handful of times. The rearrangement joins TRBV5-1 to TRBJ1-2; D is undetermined. CDR1 and CDR2 (germline): SGHRS, YFSETQ. V was clipped by 2 bases and J by 6 bases, with 8 bases between them. The CDR3 sequence is 12 residues long. This CDR3 is CASSFARDGYTF. The CDR3 nucleotides are TGCGCCAGCAGCTTCGCTCGGGATGGCTACACCTTC. Variable domain in full (rest from reference TRBV5-1 and TRBJ1-2): KAGVTQTPRYLIKTRGQQVTLSCSPISGHRSVSWYQQTPGQGLQFLFEYFSETQRNKGNFPGRFSGRQFSNSRSEMNVSTLELGDSALYLCASSFARDGYTFGSGTRLTVV.

The rearrangement uses TRBV13 and TRBJ2-6, with 10 bases matching TRBD2. Germline V gene sequence: CDR1 PRHDT, CDR2 FYEKMQ (reference sequence). The length of the CDR3 is 19 residues. Losses at the gene ends were 5 bases for V and 0 bases for J; bases not matched to a gene: 10. The CDR3, as DNA: TGTGCCAGCAGCCACGCTCCAATAGCGGGGGGCTCTGGGGCCAACGTCCTGACTTTC. Residues: CASSHAPIAGGSGANVLTF.

As to this clone: The same CDR3 can be traced to other DNA sequences in this sample. The genes are TRBV11-2 and TRBJ1-4; no clear D. V lost 3 bases to trimming and J lost 3 bases, with 5 bases between them. Germline lookup yields CDR1 SGHAT and CDR2 FQNNGV. The CDR3 loop spans 13 amino acids. CDR3 amino acids: CASSLGPNEKLFF. CDR3 in DNA: TGTGCCAGCAGCTTGGGCCCTAATGAAAAACTGTTTTTT.